Shown below are 25 T cell receptor beta chains from a single sample sequenced in a study of blood T cell repertoires in COVID-19. Only in-frame clones appear in the TCRdb table, and some are missing; sequencing was by immunoSEQ multiplex PCR. The table shows a few hundred thousand clones, with roughly 90% occurring only once. Sequenced material: peripheral blood. These receptors came from a woman in her 30s with COVID-19, enrolled during active disease.

The V gene is TRBV5-5, the J gene TRBJ2-7; 9 bases match TRBD1. Germline V gene lookup returns CDR1 SGHKS and CDR2 YYEKEE (reference sequence). This CDR3 has 14 amino acids. V dropped 4 bases and J dropped 6; count of bases not matched to a gene: 8. This CDR3 is CASSLGQGVGEQYV. CDR3 bases: TGTGCCAGCAGCCTGGGACAGGGAGTCGGCGAGCAGTACGTC.

The chain carries TRBV4-2 and TRBJ2-1; 10 bases are shared with TRBD2. Germline V gives CDR1 LGHNA, CDR2 YNFKEQ. V trimming: 0 bases; J trimming: 9 bases; junction bases outside the gene matches: 11. CDR3 length equals 17 residues. CDR3 in amino acids: CASSQESAAGGPGEQFF. In DNA form, the CDR3 reads TGTGCCAGCAGCCAAGAATCAGCAGCGGGGGGGCCGGGTGAGCAGTTCTTC.

The rearrangement joins TRBV29-1 to TRBJ1-2; TRBD1 aligns across 8 bases. The CDR3 sequence is 14 residues long. Trimming at V came to 4 bases and at J to 7 bases, leaving 11 bases not matched to a gene. Germline values: CDR1 SQVTM, CDR2 ANQGSEA. The CDR3 here is CSVVETGDFSGYTF. The CDR3 DNA reads TGCAGCGTTGTCGAGACAGGGGACTTCTCTGGCTACACCTTC. Using reference TRBV29-1 and TRBJ1-2 for the parts outside the CDR3, the full variable domain is SAVISQKPSRDICQRGTSLTIQCQVDSQVTMMFWYRQQPGQSLTLIATANQGSEATYESGFVIDKFPISRPNLTFSTLTVSNMSPEDSSIYLCSVVETGDFSGYTFGSGTRLTVV.

V usage is TRBV7-2 and J usage is TRBJ2-1; 8 bases fit TRBD2. Losses at the gene ends were 2 bases for V and 0 bases for J; bases not matched to a gene: 3. The CDR3 is 16 residues long. The V gene's germline CDR1 is SGHTA and CDR2 FQGNSA. The CDR3: CASSLSGGSSYNEQFF. The DNA for the CDR3 is TGTGCCAGCAGCTTATCGGGGGGGAGCTCCTACAATGAGCAGTTCTTC.

The chain links TRBV6-6 to TRBJ1-3, with no clear D. The CDR3 loop spans 16 amino acids. Germline V gene lookup returns CDR1 MNHNY and CDR2 SVGAGI (reference sequence). Trimming left V 5 bases short and J 0 bases short, with 14 bases between. CDR3 residues: CASSPRSASSGNTIYF. CDR3 DNA: TGTGCCAGCAGTCCCCGTTCCGCTAGCTCTGGAAACACCATATATTTT.

V and J are TRBV19 and TRBJ2-5, with D tentatively TRBD1 (6 bases). Germline CDR1 and CDR2: LNHDA and SQIVND (reference sequence). Trimming left V 7 bases short and J 1 base short, with 10 bases between. CDR3 length equals 13 residues. CDR3 residues: CASNQGRQETQYF. The CDR3 DNA sequence: TGTGCCAGTAATCAGGGGCGCCAAGAGACCCAGTACTTC.

This CDR3 reads CAISESEAGAINTEAFF. The CDR3, as DNA: TGTGCCATCAGTGAGTCTGAAGCAGGGGCCATTAACACTGAAGCTTTCTTT. V usage is TRBV10-3 and J usage is TRBJ1-1; perhaps TRBD1 as D (6 bases). Germline values: CDR1 ENHRY, CDR2 SYGVKD. The length of the CDR3 is 17 residues. Deletions cut 0 bases from V and 2 bases from J, with 16 bases between.

The chain couples TRBV6-5 to TRBJ1-2; the match to TRBD1 covers 8 bases. This CDR3 comprises 16 residues. Trimming cost V 0 bases and J 4 bases; bases outside gene matches: 7. From germline, CDR1 is MNHEY and CDR2 SVGAGI. CDR3 residues: CASSYSKPDRGYGYTF. The CDR3 DNA sequence: TGTGCCAGCAGTTACTCGAAGCCCGACAGGGGCTATGGCTACACCTTC.

The chain joins TRBV6-2 or TRBV6-3 to TRBJ2-2; weak D call: TRBD1 (6 bases). This CDR3 comprises 15 residues. Germline V lookup: CDR1 MNHEY, CDR2 SVGEGT. With 5 bases removed from V and 0 bases from J, the gap between germline ends came to 10 bases. CDR3 in amino acids: CASSRTAPNTGELFF. The CDR3, as DNA: TGTGCCAGCAGTCGGACAGCCCCGAACACCGGGGAGCTGTTTTTT.

J is TRBJ1-6 and V is TRBV19; D call uncertain. Germline lookup yields CDR1 LNHDA and CDR2 SQIVND (reference sequence). V lost 0 bases and J 10 bases, leaving 7 bases between the germline ends. This CDR3 has 13 residues. CDR3 in DNA: TGTGCCAGTAGTATAGAACGGCGGTCACCCCTCCACTTT. Its translation: CASSIERRSPLHF.

The chain uses TRBV30 and TRBJ2-5; possible D gene TRBD2, 5 bases. CDR3 length: 11 residues. CDR1 is GTSNPN and CDR2 is SVGIG in the germline V gene (reference sequence). Trimming stripped 5 bases from V and 1 base from J, with 5 bases between. The CDR3 DNA is TGTGCCTGGGGGAGCCAAGAGACCCAGTACTTC. Encoded protein: CAWGSQETQYF.

The chain carries TRBV4-2 and TRBJ2-5; D not certain. Germline assignment: CDR1 LGHNA and CDR2 YNFKEQ. V was pared by 0 bases and J by 1 base, with 6 bases between. CDR3 length: 14 residues. CDR3 in amino acids: CASSQDTAQETQYF. CDR3 nucleotide sequence: TGTGCCAGCAGCCAAGATACAGCCCAAGAGACCCAGTACTTC.

On this clone: Mismatch with germline at one junction end may stem from a read error. The chain couples TRBV12-3 or TRBV12-4 to TRBJ2-3; D uncertain. The CDR3 runs to 12 residues. CDR3 in DNA: TGTGCCAGCAGTTCGGTAGTAGATATGCAGTATTTT. Its translation: CASSSVVDMQYF.

This clone was seen only a few times. An end of the junction differs from the germline gene, which may be a read error. The chain recombines TRBV11-1 with TRBJ1-3, with D possibly matching TRBD1 (5 bases). The CDR3 is 15 amino acids. The V gene's germline CDR1 is SGHAT and CDR2 FQDESV (reference sequence). The CDR3 region is CASSSQGPGGDTIYF. The CDR3 bases are TGTGCCAGCAGCTCCCAGGGCCCCGGTGGAGACACCATATATTTT.

The chain joins TRBV24-1 to TRBJ2-1; 8 bases map to TRBD1. V shed 1 base and J 12 bases; nucleotides not matched to a gene: 7. The CDR3 consists of 14 residues. Germline V gene data show CDR1 as KGHDR and CDR2 as SFDVKD. As DNA, the CDR3 is TGTGCCACCAGTGATTTCCCGGGACAGGTACGGCAGTTCTTC. Its protein product is CATSDFPGQVRQFF.

The chain has TRBV7-2 and TRBJ1-2; the D gene is possibly TRBD1 (5 bases). CDR3 length: 14 residues. Germline CDR1 and CDR2: SGHTA and FQGNSA. The V end lost 1 base, the J end lost 4 bases, and 10 bases lay between the germline ends. The CDR3 is CASSLGAGSYGYTF. The CDR3 coding sequence is TGTGCCAGCAGCTTAGGCGCAGGGTCCTATGGCTACACCTTC.

This clone was seen only once. The V call is TRBV2, the J call TRBJ2-3; D not resolved. CDR1 and CDR2 from the germline V gene are SNHLY and FYNNEI. V was pared by 2 bases and J by 14 bases, with 17 bases between. The CDR3 runs 13 residues. The CDR3 loop reads CASSEIVAPRRYF. The CDR3 bases are TGTGCCAGCAGTGAAATCGTGGCCCCGCGGCGGTATTTT.

V gene TRBV7-8 combines with J gene TRBJ2-1, with D maybe TRBD2 (7 bases). V was trimmed by 8 bases and J by 0 bases, leaving 14 bases between them. This CDR3 spans 15 amino acids. Per the germline V gene, CDR1 is SGHVS and CDR2 is FQNEAQ. The CDR3 region is CASRGGSSSYNEQFF. The CDR3 DNA reads as TGTGCCAGCCGCGGGGGCTCCAGCTCCTACAATGAGCAGTTCTTC.

The CDR3, as DNA: TGTGCCAGCAGCTTAGTGGCGGGGGTCACTAATGAAAAACTGTTTTTT. It encodes CASSLVAGVTNEKLFF. This sequence joins TRBV7-2 and TRBJ1-4; the D gene is possibly TRBD1 (5 bases). Germline values: CDR1 SGHTA, CDR2 FQGNSA. The V gene lost 1 base and the J gene lost 2 bases, with 11 bases spanning the gap. The CDR3 has 16 amino acids.

This chain uses TRBV3-1 (or the pseudogene TRBV3-2) with TRBJ2-1; 8 bases fit TRBD2. The CDR3 loop spans 15 amino acids. Germline loops: CDR1 LGHDT, CDR2 YNNKEL (reference sequence). With V trimmed by 3 bases and J by 6 bases, 7 bases remained unmatched. CDR3 amino acids: CASSHTPGGGNEQFF. As DNA, the CDR3 is TGTGCCAGCAGCCACACTCCCGGGGGGGGCAATGAGCAGTTCTTC.

The chain employs TRBV19 and TRBJ1-5; D call uncertain. The CDR3 is 16 residues long. CDR1 is LNHDA, CDR2 SQIVND, per germline (reference sequence). The V and J ends lost 1 base and 6 bases respectively, with 16 bases between them. CDR3 sequence reads: CASSIGGRERVQPQHF. In nucleotides, the CDR3 is TGTGCCAGTAGTATAGGTGGGAGGGAACGGGTTCAGCCCCAGCATTTT. The complete variable domain, with remaining parts taken from reference TRBV19 and TRBJ1-5, reads DGGITQSPKYLFRKEGQNVTLSCEQNLNHDAMYWYRQDPGQGLRLIYYSQIVNDFQKGDIAEGYSVSREKKESFPLTVTSAQKNPTAFYLCASSIGGRERVQPQHFGDGTRLSIL.

This rearrangement joins TRBV7-9 to TRBJ1-2, with D perhaps TRBD1 (6 bases). The V and J ends lost 5 bases and 3 bases respectively, with 16 bases between them. CDR1 and CDR2 from the germline V gene are SEHNR and FQNEAQ (reference sequence). The CDR3 runs 15 residues. The CDR3 spells CASSPDIDRHYGYTF. The DNA for the CDR3 is TGTGCCAGCAGCCCAGACATCGACAGGCACTATGGCTACACCTTC.

The genes are TRBV7-2 and TRBJ2-3; 14 bases agree with TRBD2. Germline CDR1 SGHTA, CDR2 FQGNSA. The CDR3 runs 18 residues. The V gene end was trimmed by 0 bases and the J gene end by 4 bases; junction bases not matched to a gene: 6. The CDR3 here is CASSLATGLAGVADTQYF. CDR3 DNA sequence: TGTGCCAGCAGCTTAGCGACGGGACTAGCGGGAGTTGCAGATACGCAGTATTTT.

V gene TRBV28 combines with J gene TRBJ2-5; D possibly corresponds to TRBD1 (6 bases). The V end was cut by 6 bases, the J end by 2 bases, with 10 bases between. Germline lookup yields CDR1 MDHEN and CDR2 SYDVKM. The CDR3 runs to 13 residues. The CDR3 DNA sequence: TGTGCCAGCAGCCGACAGGTTCAAGAGACCCAGTACTTC. Its protein is CASSRQVQETQYF.

This clone was counted between two and nine times. The chain joins TRBV6-5 to TRBJ2-7; 9 bases are shared with TRBD1. The ends lost 6 bases at V and 2 bases at J; junction bases unmatched: 8. Germline CDR1 reads MNHEY; CDR2 reads SVGAGI. The CDR3 is 15 amino acids. The CDR3 reads CASRRGTGRTYEQYV. The CDR3 DNA reads as TGTGCCAGCAGGCGCGGGACAGGGAGAACCTACGAGCAGTACGTC.